Listed here is a single T cell receptor beta chain. Each subset's genomic DNA was shared equally among a number of immunoSEQ plates. The unsorted PBMC replicate PCRs were performed with roughly 300 ng DNA, 25,000 to 30,000 T cell genomes. Assay used: immunoSEQ multiplex PCR; TCRdb lists only in-frame clones, some missing. This table has about 490,000 clones, around 80% appearing once. Study donors comprised healthy, HIV-negative adults devoid of recent acute infection or vaccination. Adult Caucasians living in Nashville, Tennessee made up all of the donors. The sample originates from a study of shared clonotypes between healthy human individuals. Germline V gene data show CDR1 as SGHKS and CDR2 as YYEKEE (reference sequence). CDR3 length: 16 residues. V lost 0 bases to trimming and J lost 4 bases; unmatched junction nucleotides: 10.

Sequenced: PBMCs. The receptor was isolated from a woman in her 40s in good health. Some clones in this sample may be carry-over from other donors' samples. The chain joins TRBV5-5 to TRBJ2-7, with 7 bases matching TRBD1. The CDR3 spells CASSLALTQGWYEQYF. Here the CDR3 DNA reads TGTGCCAGCAGCTTGGCGCTTACACAGGGGTGGTACGAGCAGTACTTC.